This T cell receptor beta chain stems from a study of blood T cell repertoires in COVID-19. In the original processing: The assay estimated nucleated cells by amplifying reference gene primers. Only in-frame clones appear in the TCRdb table, and some are missing; sequencing was by immunoSEQ multiplex PCR. D and trimming were read from the DNA, whereas the V and J calls and clone size are those reported in that table. Seen here are over 200,000 clones, roughly 87% observed once, and the top ten hold 10% to 13%. Unmatched junction bases numbered 6, after V lost 1 base and J lost 6 bases. Germline loops: CDR1 SGHRS, CDR2 YFSETQ. The CDR3 is 16 amino acids.

The rearrangement uses TRBV5-1 and TRBJ2-3; 12 nucleotides align to TRBD2. Sequences were obtained from PBMCs or T cells enriched from blood (not recorded which). The sequence derives from a man younger than 45 who had recovered from COVID-19. The CDR3 region has the DNA TGCGCCAGCAGCTTGACGCTAGCGGGGGGGCTGGATACGCAGTATTTT. This encodes CASSLTLAGGLDTQYF. Looking up the rest from reference TRBV5-1 and TRBJ2-3 gives the full variable domain: KAGVTQTPRYLIKTRGQQVTLSCSPISGHRSVSWYQQTPGQGLQFLFEYFSETQRNKGNFPGRFSGRQFSNSRSEMNVSTLELGDSALYLCASSLTLAGGLDTQYFGPGTRLTVL.